The clone carrying this T cell receptor beta chain was seen ten or more times. Its matching antigen is unknown. The sample is drawn from a study of spatial heterogeneity in lung cancer. The overall study: Consistently, beta-chain sequences turned up in larger numbers than alpha-chain sequences did. Study findings and constraints: There was tracking of ubiquitous and regional nonsynonymous mutations by the respective counts of ubiquitous and regional expanded TCRs. Tumor mutation count correlated with how many alpha and beta TCRs expanded intratumorally.

TCR cDNA molecules each had a unique molecular identifier. Each CDR3 protein is one row after TCRdb ran MiXCR on the 5' RACE reads. Here the sample spans just under 4,500 distinct CDR3 sequences, approximately 7% being singletons. As to time point: sample taken at primary tumor resection. Tumor, nontumor lung or frozen PBMC supplied whole RNA that was sequenced unsorted. The origin of this receptor is a male donor with early-stage non-small cell lung cancer. Specimen: lung tumor tissue, collected at surgery.

CDR3 DNA sequence: TGTGCCAGCAGCGCAACTAGCGGGGGGCAAGAGACCCAGTACTTC. Residues: CASSATSGGQETQYF. The V gene is TRBV6-5, the J gene TRBJ2-5; 12 bases align to TRBD2. This CDR3 has 15 amino acids. Germline V gene data show CDR1 as MNHEY and CDR2 as SVGAGI. V trimming: 6 bases; J trimming: 2 bases; junction bases outside the gene matches: 4.